These T cell receptor beta chains were read from a single sample in a study of persistence of HIV-infected CD4 T cells. Here immunoSEQ multiplex PCR was the method, and the copy in TCRdb shows in-frame clones only, minus some. The profile shows 40,000 to 55,000 clones, around 75% of them singletons. Antigens of these TCRs are unknown. Specimen: CD4+ T cells sorted from PBMCs after roughly 18-hour stimulation, collected from a patient who received antiretroviral therapy. Source of these receptors: an adult man with HIV who was CMV-seropositive. Both conserved end residues are part of each CDR3. A D gene is named only where the DNA matches it firmly. Where a row states a size, it is once, few, many or the class of an expanded clone; other rows omit it.

v_call: TRBV11-3; d_call: -; clone_size: medium-sized; j_call: TRBJ2-1; cdr3_nt: TGTGCCAGCAGCCTTGACTCCTCAAGCTCCTACAATGAGCAGTTCTTC; cdr3_aa: CASSLDSSSSYNEQFF
v_call: TRBV4-2; d_call: TRBD1; clone_size: -; j_call: TRBJ2-4; cdr3_nt: TGTGCCAGCAGCCACGACCTAGGACAGGGCTTGGACATTCAGTACTTC; cdr3_aa: CASSHDLGQGLDIQYF
v_call: TRBV18; d_call: -; clone_size: -; j_call: TRBJ1-5; cdr3_nt: TGTGCCAGCTCACCACCGTCGGTAGAACAGCCCCAGCATTTT; cdr3_aa: CASSPPSVEQPQHF
v_call: TRBV30; d_call: -; clone_size: few; j_call: TRBJ1-2; cdr3_nt: TGTGCCTGGAGTGTAGATTCGGGCTCTGGCTACACCTTC; cdr3_aa: CAWSVDSGSGYTF
v_call: TRBV4-1; d_call: TRBD1; clone_size: -; j_call: TRBJ1-2; cdr3_nt: TGCGCCAGCAGCCCGCCGGACAGGGGGTCCTATGGCTACACCTTC; cdr3_aa: CASSPPDRGSYGYTF
v_call: TRBV19; d_call: -; clone_size: -; j_call: TRBJ2-1; cdr3_nt: TGTGCCAGTAGGCCCCCCGCCATCCATGAGCAGTTCTTC; cdr3_aa: CASRPPAIHEQFF
v_call: TRBV10-3; d_call: -; clone_size: -; j_call: TRBJ1-2; cdr3_nt: TGTGCCATCAGTGAGACCTGGGGAAGTGGCTACACCTTC; cdr3_aa: CAISETWGSGYTF
v_call: TRBV6-5; d_call: -; clone_size: -; j_call: TRBJ1-3; cdr3_nt: TGTGCCAGCAGTCTTGCGGGCTCTGGAAACACCATATATTTT; cdr3_aa: CASSLAGSGNTIYF
v_call: TRBV29-1; d_call: TRBD1; clone_size: -; j_call: TRBJ1-1; cdr3_nt: TGCAGCGTTGGACAGGGACAGGGTTTTGGCACTGAAGCTTTCTTT; cdr3_aa: CSVGQGQGFGTEAFF
v_call: TRBV28; d_call: -; clone_size: -; j_call: TRBJ1-1; cdr3_nt: TGTGCCAGCAGTGAACGGACTGAAGCTTTCTTT; cdr3_aa: CASSERTEAFF
v_call: TRBV6-2/TRBV6-3; d_call: -; clone_size: -; j_call: TRBJ2-7; cdr3_nt: TGTGCCAGCAGTCCCTACAGGAGTTCCTACGAGCAGTACTTC; cdr3_aa: CASSPYRSSYEQYF
v_call: TRBV5-1; d_call: -; clone_size: -; j_call: TRBJ2-7; cdr3_nt: TGCGCCAGCAGCCCCCAGGGGGGCCTAGGCTCCTACGAGCAGTACTTC; cdr3_aa: CASSPQGGLGSYEQYF
v_call: TRBV7-2; d_call: TRBD2; clone_size: -; j_call: TRBJ2-7; cdr3_nt: TGTGCCAGCAGCTTCCCTAGCGGGAGCTCCTACGAGCAGTACTTC; cdr3_aa: CASSFPSGSSYEQYF
v_call: TRBV3-1/TRBV3-2; d_call: -; clone_size: -; j_call: TRBJ2-3; cdr3_nt: TGTGCCAGCAGCCAAGCACCAGGCCTCCAACAGTATTTT; cdr3_aa: CASSQAPGLQQYF
v_call: TRBV19; d_call: -; clone_size: -; j_call: TRBJ2-6; cdr3_nt: TGTGCCAGTAGTCCGAGACAGAATGGGGCCAACGTCCTGACTTTC; cdr3_aa: CASSPRQNGANVLTF
v_call: TRBV29-1; d_call: TRBD1; clone_size: -; j_call: TRBJ1-2; cdr3_nt: TGCAGCGGAGAAGGGGGCGTCGGGGGCTACACCTTC; cdr3_aa: CSGEGGVGGYTF
v_call: TRBV7-2; d_call: TRBD2; clone_size: -; j_call: TRBJ2-5; cdr3_nt: TGTGCCAGCAGCTCGCCGGGACTAGCGGGAGGCCAAGAGACCCAGTACTTC; cdr3_aa: CASSSPGLAGGQETQYF
v_call: TRBV5-1; d_call: TRBD1; clone_size: once; j_call: TRBJ1-6; cdr3_nt: TGCGCCAGCAGCCGCGGGGACAGGGAGAGTTCACCCCTCCACTTT; cdr3_aa: CASSRGDRESSPLHF
v_call: TRBV2; d_call: -; clone_size: -; j_call: TRBJ2-2; cdr3_nt: TGTGCCAGCAGAACCGGGACAAACACCGGGGAGCTGTTTTTT; cdr3_aa: CASRTGTNTGELFF
v_call: TRBV19; d_call: -; clone_size: -; j_call: TRBJ1-2; cdr3_nt: TGTGCCAGTAGTATCGGGGGCACCATTGGCTACACCTTC; cdr3_aa: CASSIGGTIGYTF
v_call: TRBV6-2/TRBV6-3; d_call: -; clone_size: -; j_call: TRBJ1-5; cdr3_nt: TGTGCCAGCAGTTCCTACGCAGGGCTCAGCAATCAGCCCCAGCATTTT; cdr3_aa: CASSSYAGLSNQPQHF
v_call: TRBV24-1; d_call: -; clone_size: -; j_call: TRBJ1-5; cdr3_nt: TGTGCCACCAGTCCGGGCAGCACCAATCAGCCCCAGCATTTT; cdr3_aa: CATSPGSTNQPQHF
v_call: TRBV10-3; d_call: TRBD1; clone_size: -; j_call: TRBJ2-2; cdr3_nt: TGTGCCATCAGTGAGTCGAAAGGGACAGGCTCGACCGGGGAGCTGTTTTTT; cdr3_aa: CAISESKGTGSTGELFF
v_call: TRBV6-1; d_call: -; clone_size: -; j_call: TRBJ2-3; cdr3_nt: TGTGCCAGCAGTGATGTGGGTGGGTGGACAGATACGCAGTATTTT; cdr3_aa: CASSDVGGWTDTQYF
v_call: TRBV3-1/TRBV3-2; d_call: -; clone_size: -; j_call: TRBJ2-5; cdr3_nt: TGTGCCAGCAGCCATGTAGAGACCCAGTACTTC; cdr3_aa: CASSHVETQYF
v_call: TRBV25-1; d_call: -; clone_size: -; j_call: TRBJ1-1; cdr3_nt: TGTGCCAGCAGTGAATATAGGGTGGGGGGAGCAGCTTTCTTT; cdr3_aa: CASSEYRVGGAAFF
v_call: TRBV6-5; d_call: -; clone_size: -; j_call: TRBJ1-4; cdr3_nt: TGTGCCAGCTGCCCCCCAGGGACGGGTAATGAAAAACTGTTTTTT; cdr3_aa: CASCPPGTGNEKLFF
v_call: TRBV16; d_call: -; clone_size: -; j_call: TRBJ2-7; cdr3_nt: TGTGCCAGCAGCCAATCCACCCTTTTCGGCTACGAGCAGTACTTC; cdr3_aa: CASSQSTLFGYEQYF
v_call: TRBV6-4; d_call: -; clone_size: -; j_call: TRBJ1-4; cdr3_nt: TGTGCCAGCAGTGCCAGATTTGGAGAAAAACTGTTTTTT; cdr3_aa: CASSARFGEKLFF
v_call: TRBV6-2/TRBV6-3; d_call: TRBD1; clone_size: -; j_call: TRBJ1-1; cdr3_nt: TGTGCCAGCAGTGACAGGGTCTCTACTGAAGCTTTCTTT; cdr3_aa: CASSDRVSTEAFF
v_call: TRBV2; d_call: -; clone_size: medium-sized; j_call: TRBJ1-1; cdr3_nt: TGTGCCAGCAGTGAACAACGCACTGAAGCTTTCTTT; cdr3_aa: CASSEQRTEAFF
v_call: TRBV19; d_call: -; clone_size: -; j_call: TRBJ1-4; cdr3_nt: TGTGCCAGTAGTTCCCGTCCCGGCGGGGAAAAACTGTTTTTT; cdr3_aa: CASSSRPGGEKLFF
v_call: TRBV3-1/TRBV3-2; d_call: -; clone_size: once; j_call: TRBJ1-6; cdr3_nt: TGTGCCAGCAGCGGGGCCGATTCACCCCTCCACTTT; cdr3_aa: CASSGADSPLHF
v_call: TRBV11-1; d_call: TRBD2; clone_size: -; j_call: TRBJ2-5; cdr3_nt: TGTGCCAGCAGCCCCCGGGAGTTCGGGGGGCAAGAGACCCAGTACTTC; cdr3_aa: CASSPREFGGQETQYF
v_call: TRBV6-1; d_call: -; clone_size: few; j_call: TRBJ1-5; cdr3_nt: TGTGCCAGCAGTGAAGCGTCAACCGCATGGCAGCCCCAGCATTTT; cdr3_aa: CASSEASTAWQPQHF
v_call: TRBV27; d_call: TRBD1; clone_size: -; j_call: TRBJ1-4; cdr3_nt: TGTGCCAGCAGTGCCTACAGGGGCTCAACTAATGAAAAACTGTTTTTT; cdr3_aa: CASSAYRGSTNEKLFF
v_call: TRBV3-1/TRBV3-2; d_call: -; clone_size: -; j_call: TRBJ2-1; cdr3_nt: TGTGCCAGCAGCCAAGTAATGCAGGGGCAGTTCTTC; cdr3_aa: CASSQVMQGQFF
v_call: TRBV18; d_call: -; clone_size: -; j_call: TRBJ2-1; cdr3_nt: TGTGCCAGCGGTACTGTGGCGAGGGGTGAGCAGTTCTTC; cdr3_aa: CASGTVARGEQFF
v_call: TRBV18; d_call: TRBD2; clone_size: -; j_call: TRBJ2-2; cdr3_nt: TGTGCCAGCTCACAGGGACTAGCGGGCCTGAACACCGGGGAGCTGTTTTTT; cdr3_aa: CASSQGLAGLNTGELFF
v_call: TRBV12-3/TRBV12-4; d_call: -; clone_size: few; j_call: TRBJ1-2; cdr3_nt: TGTGCCAGCTCATATGGGGCAGTCTATGGCTACACCTTC; cdr3_aa: CASSYGAVYGYTF
v_call: TRBV14; d_call: -; clone_size: -; j_call: TRBJ1-2; cdr3_nt: TGTGCCAGCAGCCTAGACCTACAGGGAGTGCGTGGCTACACCTTC; cdr3_aa: CASSLDLQGVRGYTF
v_call: TRBV5-1; d_call: -; clone_size: -; j_call: TRBJ1-1; cdr3_nt: TGCGCCAGCAGCTCCGAGGGCAGGGCTGAAGCTTTCTTT; cdr3_aa: CASSSEGRAEAFF
v_call: TRBV7-6; d_call: -; clone_size: -; j_call: TRBJ2-7; cdr3_nt: TGTGCCAGCAGCCTAAGCCCCGGACAGAAACCTACCCACGAGCAGTACTTC; cdr3_aa: CASSLSPGQKPTHEQYF
v_call: TRBV14; d_call: -; clone_size: -; j_call: TRBJ1-2; cdr3_nt: TGTGCCAGCAGCCAAGCGGACGGTTCGAGCTATGGCTACACCTTC; cdr3_aa: CASSQADGSSYGYTF
v_call: TRBV3-1/TRBV3-2; d_call: -; clone_size: -; j_call: TRBJ1-1; cdr3_nt: TGTGCCAGCAAACAGGGATATGCTGAAGCTTTCTTT; cdr3_aa: CASKQGYAEAFF
v_call: TRBV18; d_call: -; clone_size: -; j_call: TRBJ2-7; cdr3_nt: TGTGCCAGCTCACCTGGAACGTCCTCCTACGAGCAGTACTTC; cdr3_aa: CASSPGTSSYEQYF
v_call: TRBV7-9; d_call: -; clone_size: -; j_call: TRBJ1-6; cdr3_nt: TGTGCCAGCACAGTTAGTAATTCACCCCTCCACTTT; cdr3_aa: CASTVSNSPLHF
v_call: TRBV18; d_call: TRBD2; clone_size: -; j_call: TRBJ2-1; cdr3_nt: TGTGCCAGCTCACCACCCAGCGGGAGTAGGGATGAGCAGTTCTTC; cdr3_aa: CASSPPSGSRDEQFF